A single sample gave rise to the 24 T cell receptor beta chains below, sequenced in a study of CXCR3-negative and CXCR3-positive naive CD8 T cells. cDNA libraries for TRB were generated by 5' RACE incorporating UMI labels. One entry per CDR3 protein, without DNA, is what TCRdb gives after re-calling the 5' RACE reads. The sample data list roughly 56,000 distinct CDR3 sequences. The sequencing sample was made of naive CXCR3- CD8+ T cells from blood. Described subset: CD45RO-CCR7+CD27+CD95- naive CD8+ T cells lacking CXCR3 (TNR3-). These receptors came from a human donor in good health. Some clones in this sample may be carry-over from other donors' samples.

The gene calls are TRBV4-3 and TRBJ2-1. Germline V gene data show CDR1 as LGHNA and CDR2 as YSLEER. This CDR3 has 16 residues. CDR3: CASSQDSGGLYNEQFF.

The chain joins TRBV11-3 to TRBJ2-1. The CDR3 totals 12 residues. Germline V gives CDR1 SGHNT, CDR2 YENEEA. The CDR3 sequence: CASSFQNNEQFF.

This rearrangement joins TRBV29-1 to TRBJ1-2. Germline values: CDR1 SQVTM, CDR2 ANQGSEA. This CDR3 has 11 residues. CDR3 sequence: CSVEEGYGYTF. Filled out from reference TRBV29-1 and TRBJ1-2, the complete variable domain reads SAVISQKPSRDICQRGTSLTIQCQVDSQVTMMFWYRQQPGQSLTLIATANQGSEATYESGFVIDKFPISRPNLTFSTLTVSNMSPEDSSIYLCSVEEGYGYTFGSGTRLTVV.

V usage is TRBV7-8 and J usage is TRBJ1-5. The CDR3 runs to 16 residues. Germline V gene data show CDR1 as SGHVS and CDR2 as FQNEAQ. The CDR3 loop reads CASSLARVDSNQPQHF.

This chain uses TRBV3-1 with TRBJ1-1; with no DNA, the TCRdb D assignment of TRBD1 cannot be verified. The germline V gene encodes CDR1 LGHDT and CDR2 YNNKEL (reference sequence). This CDR3 has 16 residues. CDR3 residues: CASSQDPGQRNTEAFF.

This chain joins TRBV14 and TRBJ1-2; absent DNA, TCRdb's TRBD1 call cannot be checked. Germline values: CDR1 SGHDN, CDR2 FVKESK. The CDR3 runs to 16 residues. The CDR3 reads CASSQGTRQDVLGYTF.

This chain uses TRBV6-5 with TRBJ2-7; there is no DNA to check the TCRdb D call of TRBD1. This CDR3 spans 22 amino acids. From germline, CDR1 is MNHEY and CDR2 SVGAGI. The CDR3 spells CASSYSLLPATGKLETTYEQYF.

The chain uses TRBV20-1 and TRBJ2-7. This CDR3 region has 15 residues. Germline V CDR1 and CDR2: DFQATT, SNEGSKA (reference sequence). This chain's CDR3 is CSARDGHHDGYEQYF.

The genes are TRBV6-6 and TRBJ2-3. Germline V CDR1 and CDR2: MNHNY, SVGAGI (reference sequence). The CDR3 is made up of 12 amino acids. The chain's CDR3 is CASSTLTDTQYF.

The chain couples TRBV29-1 to TRBJ2-3; TCRdb picks TRBD2, but there is no DNA to check that call. Germline CDR1 is SQVTM and CDR2 is ANQGSEA. The CDR3 loop spans 15 amino acids. This CDR3 reads CSVEPPHENTDTQYF.

This chain connects TRBV5-1 to TRBJ2-7; TCRdb lists TRBD1, though no DNA is available to test this call. Germline CDR1 reads SGHRS; CDR2 reads YFSETQ. The length of the CDR3 is 16 residues. The CDR3 is CASSLMWDRESYEQYF. Looking up the rest from reference TRBV5-1 and TRBJ2-7 gives the full variable domain: KAGVTQTPRYLIKTRGQQVTLSCSPISGHRSVSWYQQTPGQGLQFLFEYFSETQRNKGNFPGRFSGRQFSNSRSEMNVSTLELGDSALYLCASSLMWDRESYEQYFGPGTRLTVT.

The chain couples TRBV29-1 to TRBJ2-1; checking the TCRdb D call of TRBD2 is not possible without DNA. This CDR3 has 14 amino acids. Germline assignment: CDR1 SQVTM and CDR2 ANQGSEA. The CDR3 sequence: CSVIAGAHYNEQFF.

The chain recombines TRBV28 with TRBJ2-1; the TCRdb D gene call, TRBD1, has no DNA to confirm it. This CDR3 spans 12 amino acids. Germline values: CDR1 MDHEN, CDR2 SYDVKM. Here the CDR3 reads CASSRGPLEQFF.

V and J are TRBV7-3 and TRBJ2-7. The length of the CDR3 is 13 residues. CDR1 and CDR2 (germline): SGHTA, FQGTGA. The CDR3: CASSLDGDYAQYF.

This rearrangement joins TRBV11-2 to TRBJ1-1. The germline V gene has CDR1 SGHAT and CDR2 FQNNGV. This CDR3 has 15 amino acids. The chain's CDR3 is CASSLGFGEGTEAFF.

The chain links TRBV14 to TRBJ2-7; the D gene TCRdb calls, TRBD1, cannot be checked with no DNA. The CDR3 runs to 15 residues. The germline V gene encodes CDR1 SGHDN and CDR2 FVKESK. The CDR3 here is CASSYGQGSSYEQYF.

The gene calls are TRBV29-1 and TRBJ2-3; the TCRdb D gene call, TRBD1, has no DNA to confirm it. From germline, CDR1 is SQVTM and CDR2 ANQGSEA. CDR3 size: 15 residues. The CDR3 reads CSVEDQTGRGDTQYF.

This chain joins TRBV7-3 and TRBJ2-7; TCRdb calls TRBD1, which cannot be checked without DNA. Germline CDR1 SGHTA, CDR2 FQGTGA. The CDR3 runs 11 residues. The CDR3 region is CASPLEGRQYF.

The CDR3 reads CASSLEPPRRGYATNEKLFF. The chain has TRBV7-6 and TRBJ1-4; TCRdb lists TRBD1, though no DNA is available to test this call. The CDR3 spans 20 residues. Germline V gives CDR1 SGHVS, CDR2 FNYEAQ.

The chain links TRBV7-8 to TRBJ2-6; the TCRdb D gene call, TRBD1, has no DNA to confirm it. The CDR3 has 17 amino acids. Germline lookup yields CDR1 SGHVS and CDR2 FQNEAQ. CDR3 sequence reads: CASSLVGALAGANVLTF.

V gene TRBV10-2 combines with J gene TRBJ1-1. Per germline, CDR1 WSHSY and CDR2 SAAADI. The CDR3 consists of 16 residues. This chain's CDR3 is CASSEPGLRVNTEAFF.

This sequence joins TRBV7-9 and TRBJ1-4. This CDR3 contains 14 residues. Germline CDR1 SEHNR, CDR2 FQNEAQ (reference sequence). This CDR3 is CASSSYWSGEKLFF.

This rearrangement joins TRBV18 to TRBJ2-2; there is no DNA to check the TCRdb D call of TRBD1. The CDR3 is made up of 15 amino acids. The germline V gene has CDR1 KGHSH and CDR2 LQKENI. Here the CDR3 reads CASSPRDRPTGELFF.

The genes are TRBV14 and TRBJ2-7. Germline lookup yields CDR1 SGHDN and CDR2 FVKESK. The CDR3 runs 14 residues. CDR3: CASSQERGSYEQYF.